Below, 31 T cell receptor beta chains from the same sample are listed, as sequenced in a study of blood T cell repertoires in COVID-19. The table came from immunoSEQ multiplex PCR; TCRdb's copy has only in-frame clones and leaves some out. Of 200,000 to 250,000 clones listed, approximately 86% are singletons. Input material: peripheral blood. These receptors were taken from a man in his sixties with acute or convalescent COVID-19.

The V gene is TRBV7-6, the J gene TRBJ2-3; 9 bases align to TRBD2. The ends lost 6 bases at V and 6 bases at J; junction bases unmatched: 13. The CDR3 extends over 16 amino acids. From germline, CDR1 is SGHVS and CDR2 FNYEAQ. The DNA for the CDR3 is TGTGCCAGCAGTCCTGAGCGGGGGGCCCCCCCGGATACGCAGTATTTT. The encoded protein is CASSPERGAPPDTQYF.

The CDR3 DNA is TGTGCCAGCAGTTCAAGACAGGGGGGAAGGAATGAAAAACTGTTTTTT. It is translated as CASSSRQGGRNEKLFF. The chain joins TRBV27 to TRBJ1-4; TRBD1 aligns across 9 bases. The trim removed 4 bases at V and 5 bases at J, leaving 8 bases unmatched. The CDR3 runs to 16 residues. Germline loops: CDR1 MNHEY, CDR2 SMNVEV (reference sequence).

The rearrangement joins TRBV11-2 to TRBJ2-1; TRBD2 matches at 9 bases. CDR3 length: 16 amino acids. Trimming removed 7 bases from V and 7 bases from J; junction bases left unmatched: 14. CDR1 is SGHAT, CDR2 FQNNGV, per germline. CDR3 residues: CASKSPPGLATNEQFF. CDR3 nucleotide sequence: TGTGCCAGCAAATCGCCTCCGGGACTAGCTACTAATGAGCAGTTCTTC.

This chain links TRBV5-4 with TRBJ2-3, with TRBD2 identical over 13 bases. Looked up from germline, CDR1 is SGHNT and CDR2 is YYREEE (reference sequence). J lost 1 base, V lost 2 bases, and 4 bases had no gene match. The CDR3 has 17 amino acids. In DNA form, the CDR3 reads TGTGCCAGCAGCTTTGGACTAGCGGGGGCCCGCACAGATACGCAGTATTTT. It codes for CASSFGLAGARTDTQYF.

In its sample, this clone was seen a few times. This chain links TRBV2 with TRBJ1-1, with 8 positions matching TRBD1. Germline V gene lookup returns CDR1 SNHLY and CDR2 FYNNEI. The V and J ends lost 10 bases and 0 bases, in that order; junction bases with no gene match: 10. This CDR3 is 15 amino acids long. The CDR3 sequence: CATRSPGQVNTEAFF. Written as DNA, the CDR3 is TGTGCCACCCGAAGCCCGGGACAGGTGAACACTGAAGCTTTCTTT. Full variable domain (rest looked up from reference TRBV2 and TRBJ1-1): EPEVTQTPSHQVTQMGQEVILRCVPISNHLYFYWYRQILGQKVEFLVSFYNNEISEKSEIFDDQFSVERPDGSNFTLKIRSTKLEDSAMYFCATRSPGQVNTEAFFGQGTRLTVV.

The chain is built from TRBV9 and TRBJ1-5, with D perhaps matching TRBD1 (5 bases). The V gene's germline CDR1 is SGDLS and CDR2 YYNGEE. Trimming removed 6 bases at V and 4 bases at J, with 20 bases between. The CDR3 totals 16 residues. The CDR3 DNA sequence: TGTGCCAGCACCAAAACCTGGAGGGGACCGAATCAGCCCCAGCATTTT. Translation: CASTKTWRGPNQPQHF.

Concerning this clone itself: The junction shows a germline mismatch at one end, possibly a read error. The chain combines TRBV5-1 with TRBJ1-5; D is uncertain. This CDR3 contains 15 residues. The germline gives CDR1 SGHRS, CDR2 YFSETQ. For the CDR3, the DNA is TGCGCCAGCAGATTGGACTTTTTTAGCAATCAGCCCCAGCATTTT. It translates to CASRLDFFSNQPQHF.

CDR3: CATSSLAGGYLAKNIQYF. DNA for the CDR3: TGTGCCACCAGCAGTCTAGCGGGGGGTTATTTAGCCAAAAACATTCAGTACTTC. This sequence joins TRBV15 and TRBJ2-4; 11 bases are a match to TRBD2. Germline V gene lookup returns CDR1 LNHNV and CDR2 YYDKDF (reference sequence). Germline trimming cut 3 bases from V and 0 bases from J; bases unmatched to any gene: 7. The CDR3 length is 18 residues.

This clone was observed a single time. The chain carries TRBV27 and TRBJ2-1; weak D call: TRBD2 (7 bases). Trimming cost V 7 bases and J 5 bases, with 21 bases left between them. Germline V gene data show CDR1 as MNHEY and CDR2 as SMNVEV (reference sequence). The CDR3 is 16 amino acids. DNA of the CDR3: TGTGCCAGCACCCCTCGGGGGGCCAAACAGAACAATGAGCAGTTCTTC. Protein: CASTPRGAKQNNEQFF.

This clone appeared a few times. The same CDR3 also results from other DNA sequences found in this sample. In nucleotides, the CDR3 is TGCAGTGCTAGTGAGACTAGCGGGGGGTACGAGCAGTACTTC. It specifies CSASETSGGYEQYF. This chain uses TRBV20-1 with TRBJ2-7; 13 bases agree with TRBD2. J was trimmed by 4 bases and V by 3 bases; bases with no gene match: 3. Germline-derived CDR1 and CDR2 are DFQATT and SNEGSKA (reference sequence). CDR3 length: 14 residues.

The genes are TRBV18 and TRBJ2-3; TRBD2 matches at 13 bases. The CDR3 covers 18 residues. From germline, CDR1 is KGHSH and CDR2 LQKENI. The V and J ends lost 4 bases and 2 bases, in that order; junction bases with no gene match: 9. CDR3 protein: CASSLNRLAGGFTDTQYF. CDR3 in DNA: TGTGCCAGCTCACTTAATCGACTAGCGGGGGGATTCACAGATACGCAGTATTTT.

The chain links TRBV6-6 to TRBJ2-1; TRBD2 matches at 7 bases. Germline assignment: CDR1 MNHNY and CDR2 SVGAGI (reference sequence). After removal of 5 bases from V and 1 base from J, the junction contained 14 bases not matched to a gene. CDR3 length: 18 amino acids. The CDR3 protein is CASSPSSRLAESYNEQFF. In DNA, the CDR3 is TGTGCCAGCAGTCCCTCCTCCCGACTAGCTGAGTCCTACAATGAGCAGTTCTTC.

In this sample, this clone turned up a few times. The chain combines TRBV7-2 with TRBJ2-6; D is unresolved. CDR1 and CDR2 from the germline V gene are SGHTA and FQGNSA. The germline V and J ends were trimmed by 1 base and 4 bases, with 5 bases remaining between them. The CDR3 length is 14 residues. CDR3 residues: CASSLGPGANVLTF. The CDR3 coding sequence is TGTGCCAGCAGCTTAGGGCCCGGGGCCAACGTCCTGACTTTC.

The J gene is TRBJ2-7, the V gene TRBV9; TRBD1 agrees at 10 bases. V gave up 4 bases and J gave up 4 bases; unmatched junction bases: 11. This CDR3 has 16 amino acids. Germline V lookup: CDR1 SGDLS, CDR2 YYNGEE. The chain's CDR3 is CASSPPPVDRGYEQYF. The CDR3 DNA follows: TGTGCCAGCAGCCCTCCGCCCGTGGACAGGGGGTACGAGCAGTACTTC.

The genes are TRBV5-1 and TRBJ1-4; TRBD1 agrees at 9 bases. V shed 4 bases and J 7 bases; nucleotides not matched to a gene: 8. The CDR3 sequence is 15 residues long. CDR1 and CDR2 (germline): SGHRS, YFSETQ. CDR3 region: CASSTGGGPGEKLFF. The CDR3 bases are TGCGCCAGCAGCACAGGGGGCGGCCCCGGTGAAAAACTGTTTTTT.

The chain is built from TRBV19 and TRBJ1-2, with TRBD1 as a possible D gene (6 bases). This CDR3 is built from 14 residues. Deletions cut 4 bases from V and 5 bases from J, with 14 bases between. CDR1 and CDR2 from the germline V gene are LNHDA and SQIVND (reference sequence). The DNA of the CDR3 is TGTGCCAGTAGTACCAAACAGGGAGGGTATGGCTACACCTTC. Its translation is CASSTKQGGYGYTF.

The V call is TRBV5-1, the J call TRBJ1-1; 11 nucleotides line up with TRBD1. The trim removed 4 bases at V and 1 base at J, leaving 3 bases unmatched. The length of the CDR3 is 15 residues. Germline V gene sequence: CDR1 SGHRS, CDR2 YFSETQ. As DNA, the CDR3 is TGCGCCAGCAGCCGGGGGACAGGGGGGAACACTGAAGCTTTCTTT. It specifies CASSRGTGGNTEAFF.

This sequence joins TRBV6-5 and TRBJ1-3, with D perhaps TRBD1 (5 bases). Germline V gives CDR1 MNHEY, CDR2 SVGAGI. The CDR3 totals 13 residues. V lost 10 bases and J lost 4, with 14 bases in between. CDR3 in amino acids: CATTDSKGNTIYF. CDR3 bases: TGTGCCACCACAGACAGTAAAGGAAACACCATATATTTT.

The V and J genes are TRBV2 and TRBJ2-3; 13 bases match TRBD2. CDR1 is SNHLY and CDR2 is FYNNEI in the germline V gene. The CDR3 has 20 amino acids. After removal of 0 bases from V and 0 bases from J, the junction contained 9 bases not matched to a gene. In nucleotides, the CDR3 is TGTGCCAGCAGTGAAGCGCTTTCACTAGCGGGGGGGTACAGCACAGATACGCAGTATTTT. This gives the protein CASSEALSLAGGYSTDTQYF.

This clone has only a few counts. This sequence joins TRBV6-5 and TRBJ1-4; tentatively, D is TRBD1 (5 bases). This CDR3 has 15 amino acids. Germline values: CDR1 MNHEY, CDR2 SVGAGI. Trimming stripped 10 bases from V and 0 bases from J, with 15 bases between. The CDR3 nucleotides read TGTGCCACCGGGCGCGGGGGTGCAACTAATGAAAAACTGTTTTTT. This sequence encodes CATGRGGATNEKLFF.

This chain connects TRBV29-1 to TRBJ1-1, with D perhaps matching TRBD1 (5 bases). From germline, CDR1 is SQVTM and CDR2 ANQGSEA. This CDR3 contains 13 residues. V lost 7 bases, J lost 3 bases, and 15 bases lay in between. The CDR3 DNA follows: TGCAGCGCCGGGGAGCGGGGGTACACTGAAGCTTTCTTT. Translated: CSAGERGYTEAFF.

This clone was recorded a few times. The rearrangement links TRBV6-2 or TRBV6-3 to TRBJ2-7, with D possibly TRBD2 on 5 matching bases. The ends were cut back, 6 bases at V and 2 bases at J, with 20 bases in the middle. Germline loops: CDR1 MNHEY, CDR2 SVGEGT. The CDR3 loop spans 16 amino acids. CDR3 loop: CASSNGVGDPPYEQYF. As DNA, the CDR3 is TGTGCCAGCAGCAACGGGGTGGGTGATCCTCCCTACGAGCAGTACTTC.

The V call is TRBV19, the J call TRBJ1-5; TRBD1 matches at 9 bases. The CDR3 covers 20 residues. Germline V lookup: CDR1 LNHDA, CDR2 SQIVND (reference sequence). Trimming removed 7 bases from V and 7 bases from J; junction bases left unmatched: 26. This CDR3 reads CASMGRFLAGQGFFGQPQHF. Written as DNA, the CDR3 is TGTGCCAGTATGGGTCGATTTTTAGCGGGACAGGGCTTTTTTGGCCAGCCCCAGCATTTT.

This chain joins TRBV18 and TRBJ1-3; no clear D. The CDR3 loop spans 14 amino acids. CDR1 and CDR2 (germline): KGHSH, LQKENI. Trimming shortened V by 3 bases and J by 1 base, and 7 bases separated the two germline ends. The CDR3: CASSPEGSGNTIYF. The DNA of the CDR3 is TGTGCCAGCTCACCGGAGGGATCTGGAAACACCATATATTTT.

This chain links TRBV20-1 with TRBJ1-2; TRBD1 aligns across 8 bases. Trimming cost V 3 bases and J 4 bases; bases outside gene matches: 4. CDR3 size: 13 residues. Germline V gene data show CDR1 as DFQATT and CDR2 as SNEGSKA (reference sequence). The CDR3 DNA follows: TGCAGTGCTAGTGACAGGGGCCTCTATGGCTACACCTTC. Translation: CSASDRGLYGYTF.

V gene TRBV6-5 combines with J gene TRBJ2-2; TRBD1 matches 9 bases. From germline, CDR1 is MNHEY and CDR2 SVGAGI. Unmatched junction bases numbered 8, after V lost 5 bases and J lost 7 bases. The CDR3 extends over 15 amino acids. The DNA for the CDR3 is TGTGCCAGCAGTCGGGACAGGGTCAAGGGCGGGGAGCTGTTTTTT. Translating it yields CASSRDRVKGGELFF.

Here the CDR3 DNA reads TGCGCCAGCAGCCAGCCGGGACATCAGGGGTCACGAGATACGCAGTATTTT. This translates into CASSQPGHQGSRDTQYF. This chain connects TRBV4-1 to TRBJ2-3, with a weak D call TRBD1 (6 bases). Trimming cost V 3 bases and J 5 bases, with 21 bases left between them. The CDR3 is made up of 17 amino acids. The germline V gene encodes CDR1 MGHRA and CDR2 YSYEKL.

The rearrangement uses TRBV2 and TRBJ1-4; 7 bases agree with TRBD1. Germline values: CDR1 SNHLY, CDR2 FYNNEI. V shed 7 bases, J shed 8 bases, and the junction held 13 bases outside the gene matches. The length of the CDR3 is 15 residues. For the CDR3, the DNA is TGTGCCAGCAACAATCGACAGGGAGTGGAGGAAAAACTGTTTTTT. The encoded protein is CASNNRQGVEEKLFF.

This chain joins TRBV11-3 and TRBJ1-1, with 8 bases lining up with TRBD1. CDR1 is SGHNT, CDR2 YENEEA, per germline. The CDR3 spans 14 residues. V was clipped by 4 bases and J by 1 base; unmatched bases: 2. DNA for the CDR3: TGTGCCAGCAGCTCAGGACAGGGGAACACTGAAGCTTTCTTT. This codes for CASSSGQGNTEAFF.

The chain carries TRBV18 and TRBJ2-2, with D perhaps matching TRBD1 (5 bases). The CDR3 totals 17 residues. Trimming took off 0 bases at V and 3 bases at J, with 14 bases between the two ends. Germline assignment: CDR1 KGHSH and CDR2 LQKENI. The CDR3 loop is CASSPPAGFSDTGELFF. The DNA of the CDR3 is TGTGCCAGCTCACCACCAGCAGGGTTTTCGGACACCGGGGAGCTGTTTTTT. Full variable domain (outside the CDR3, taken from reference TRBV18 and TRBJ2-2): NAGVMQNPRHLVRRRGQEARLRCSPMKGHSHVYWYRQLPEEGLKFMVYLQKENIIDESGMPKERFSAEFPKEGPSILRIQQVVRGDSAAYFCASSPPAGFSDTGELFFGEGSRLTVL.

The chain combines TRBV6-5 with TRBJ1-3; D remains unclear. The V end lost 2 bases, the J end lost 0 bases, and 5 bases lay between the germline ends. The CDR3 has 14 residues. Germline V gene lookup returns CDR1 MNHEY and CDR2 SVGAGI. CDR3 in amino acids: CASSYGNSGNTIYF. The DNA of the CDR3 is TGTGCCAGCAGTTACGGCAACTCTGGAAACACCATATATTTT.